These 24 T cell receptor beta chains were all obtained from the same sample, sequenced in a study of siplizumab effects on memory and regulatory T cells. Clones were read by immunoSEQ multiplex PCR, and TCRdb kept only the in-frame ones, dropping some. This sample has around 100,000 clones, with about 91% found just once. What was sequenced was CD4+ T cells sorted from blood. The receptors come from a human donor in good health.

The chain's CDR3 is CASRPRTDNTGELFF. The CDR3 DNA reads as TGTGCCAGCAGACCAAGGACAGATAACACCGGGGAGCTGTTTTTT. The gene calls are TRBV7-6 and TRBJ2-2, with D maybe TRBD1 (6 bases). Trimming cost V 6 bases and J 2 bases, with 13 bases left between them. The CDR3 totals 15 residues. Germline CDR1 reads SGHVS; CDR2 reads FNYEAQ.

The chain links TRBV5-4 to TRBJ2-1, with TRBD2 matching 9 bases. V trimming: 4 bases; J trimming: 4 bases; junction bases outside the gene matches: 9. The CDR3 has 16 residues. The germline CDR1 and CDR2 sequences are SGHNT and YYREEE (reference sequence). The chain's CDR3 is CASSPPGGGAYNEQFF. The CDR3 coding sequence is TGTGCCAGCAGCCCTCCGGGCGGGGGGGCTTACAATGAGCAGTTCTTC. The full variable domain, in which reference TRBV5-4 and TRBJ2-1 provide the parts outside the CDR3, is ETGVTQSPTHLIKTRGQQVTLRCSSQSGHNTVSWYQQALGQGPQFIFQYYREEENGRGNFPPRFSGLQFPNYSSELNVNALELDDSALYLCASSPPGGGAYNEQFFGPGTRLTVL.

This clone turned up a few times. The genes are TRBV15 and TRBJ2-7; D remains unclear. Per germline, CDR1 LNHNV and CDR2 YYDKDF (reference sequence). Trimming shortened V by 0 bases and J by 1 base, and 7 bases separated the two germline ends. The CDR3 spans 14 residues. This CDR3 is CATSRDTLSYEQYF. The CDR3 DNA reads as TGTGCCACCAGCAGAGACACCCTGTCCTACGAGCAGTACTTC.

The CDR3 spells CASSRADPPIGYTF. The CDR3 bases are TGTGCCAGTAGTAGGGCGGATCCCCCGATCGGCTACACCTTC. The V gene is TRBV19, the J gene TRBJ1-2; D is unresolved. The germline V gene has CDR1 LNHDA and CDR2 SQIVND (reference sequence). The CDR3 loop spans 14 amino acids. V lost 4 bases to trimming and J lost 8 bases, with 17 bases between them.

This chain uses TRBV15 with TRBJ1-2; 7 nucleotides line up with TRBD1. Trimming cost V 1 base and J 4 bases; bases outside gene matches: 0. The CDR3 runs to 13 residues. Germline loops: CDR1 LNHNV, CDR2 YYDKDF (reference sequence). Here the CDR3 DNA reads TGTGCCACCAGCAGAGGACAGGGCTATGGCTACACCTTC. Translating gives CATSRGQGYGYTF.

The genes are TRBV9 and TRBJ2-2, with D perhaps TRBD1 (5 bases). Germline CDR1 SGDLS, CDR2 YYNGEE. The V gene lost 7 bases and the J gene lost 4 bases, with 11 bases spanning the gap. This CDR3 spans 13 amino acids. CDR3: CASSVDSTGELFF. The CDR3, as DNA: TGTGCCAGCTCCGTCGACAGCACCGGGGAGCTGTTTTTT.

This clone appeared once. The chain links TRBV7-6 to TRBJ2-3; 7 bases line up with TRBD1. The CDR3 is made up of 17 amino acids. V trimming: 5 bases; J trimming: 5 bases; junction bases outside the gene matches: 16. Germline V gene sequence: CDR1 SGHVS, CDR2 FNYEAQ. The CDR3 is CASSPSGARDRRDTQYF. Written as DNA, the CDR3 is TGTGCCAGCAGCCCTAGTGGCGCCCGGGACAGAAGAGATACGCAGTATTTT.

This clone was detected only once. This CDR3 is also generated by other DNA sequences in the sample. This chain links TRBV2 with TRBJ1-5, with 10 bases matching TRBD1. J gave up 6 bases and V 4 bases, and 3 bases lay outside the gene matches. The V gene's germline CDR1 is SNHLY and CDR2 FYNNEI. The CDR3 runs 14 residues. CDR3 DNA: TGTGCCAGCAGTGGACAGGGGGCCCGTCAGCCCCAGCATTTT. Its translation: CASSGQGARQPQHF.

This rearrangement joins TRBV2 to TRBJ1-1; D perhaps matches TRBD1 (5 bases). The V end lost 4 bases, the J end lost 4 bases, and 16 bases lay between the germline ends. This CDR3 has 15 amino acids. Per germline, CDR1 SNHLY and CDR2 FYNNEI. The CDR3 sequence: CASSARGGVGTEAFF. The CDR3 DNA reads as TGTGCCAGCAGTGCCCGCGGGGGGGTGGGCACTGAAGCTTTCTTT.

In DNA form, the CDR3 reads TGCAGCGTTGAAGGCCGACTAGTCAATGAGCAGTTCTTC. Translation gives CSVEGRLVNEQFF. V gene TRBV29-1 combines with J gene TRBJ2-1; perhaps TRBD2 as D (6 bases). CDR1 SQVTM and CDR2 ANQGSEA come from the germline V gene. The ends were cut back, 1 base at V and 6 bases at J, with 10 bases in the middle. There are 13 residues in the CDR3.

The chain combines TRBV5-4 with TRBJ2-3; D is ambiguous. Germline V CDR1 and CDR2: SGHNT, YYREEE (reference sequence). V lost 2 bases, J lost 2 bases, and 12 bases lay in between. The CDR3 has 15 amino acids. This CDR3 reads CASSFSGLYTDTQYF. Here the CDR3 DNA reads TGTGCCAGCAGCTTTTCTGGGTTGTACACAGATACGCAGTATTTT.

This clone was seen once. The chain links TRBV11-2 to TRBJ2-7; D not resolved. CDR3 length equals 13 residues. Trimming pared 5 bases from V and 3 bases from J, leaving 11 bases between. Germline CDR1 reads SGHAT; CDR2 reads FQNNGV. The CDR3 protein is CASSRDTIYEQYF. CDR3 DNA sequence: TGTGCCAGCAGCAGAGACACTATCTACGAGCAGTACTTC.

The chain carries TRBV5-1 and TRBJ1-2, with D possibly TRBD1 on 6 matching bases. The CDR3 runs to 14 residues. Trimming shortened V by 3 bases and J by 8 bases, and 17 bases separated the two germline ends. The V gene's germline CDR1 is SGHRS and CDR2 YFSETQ. In nucleotides, the CDR3 is TGCGCCAGCAGCTCCCCTTCGGGGGCGGGGGGCTACACCTTC. It codes for CASSSPSGAGGYTF.

This clone was seen just once. The chain uses TRBV4-2 and TRBJ1-4, with D perhaps TRBD1 (5 bases). V lost 6 bases, J lost 3 bases, and 14 bases lay in between. Looked up from germline, CDR1 is LGHNA and CDR2 is YNFKEQ. CDR3 length equals 15 residues. CDR3 region: CASRSGGVSNEKLFF. The CDR3 region has the DNA TGTGCCAGCAGGTCAGGAGGGGTGTCTAATGAAAAACTGTTTTTT.

This sequence joins TRBV10-3 and TRBJ2-5, with 8 bases fitting TRBD2. The CDR3 has 15 residues. V dropped 3 bases and J dropped 5; count of bases not matched to a gene: 8. The V gene's germline CDR1 is ENHRY and CDR2 SYGVKD. CDR3 nucleotides: TGTGCCATCAGTGAAGCCAGCGGGGGAAAGGAGACCCAGTACTTC. Translated: CAISEASGGKETQYF.

This chain connects TRBV12-5 to TRBJ2-2; D call uncertain. Deletions cut 0 bases from V and 5 bases from J, with 13 bases between. Germline V gene sequence: CDR1 LGHNT, CDR2 FRNRAP. There are 16 residues in the CDR3. The chain's CDR3 is CASGLVLGGSTGELFF. CDR3 DNA: TGTGCTAGTGGTTTGGTACTTGGTGGTTCTACCGGGGAGCTGTTTTTT.

This chain uses TRBV7-6 with TRBJ2-7, with 8 nucleotides matching TRBD1. The J segment lost 4 bases and the V segment lost 5 bases, leaving 10 bases of the junction unmatched. The CDR3 sequence is 15 residues long. Germline values: CDR1 SGHVS, CDR2 FNYEAQ. CDR3 sequence: CASSNRQGSPYEQYF. DNA for the CDR3: TGTGCCAGCAGCAACCGACAGGGGTCCCCTTACGAGCAGTACTTC.

The V call is TRBV10-3, the J call TRBJ2-1, with D possibly matching TRBD2 (6 bases). The V and J ends lost 0 bases and 9 bases respectively, with 18 bases between them. In germline, CDR1 is ENHRY, CDR2 SYGVKD. This CDR3 comprises 16 residues. The CDR3 DNA reads as TGTGCCATCAGTGAGTCGATATCGGAGGGTAGGGGTGAGCAGTTCTTC. This gives the protein CAISESISEGRGEQFF.

Comment on this clone: This sample includes further DNA sequences coding for the same CDR3. The chain uses TRBV4-1 and TRBJ2-5, with TRBD1 as a possible D gene (5 bases). Trimming took off 2 bases at V and 2 bases at J, with 9 bases between the two ends. From germline, CDR1 is MGHRA and CDR2 YSYEKL. The CDR3 consists of 14 residues. The CDR3 DNA reads TGCGCCAGCAGCCAACGTGGGGCGCAAGAGACCCAGTACTTC. Translated, it gives CASSQRGAQETQYF.

This chain links TRBV9 with TRBJ1-5; 9 nucleotides line up with TRBD1. The CDR3 totals 15 residues. Germline-derived CDR1 and CDR2 are SGDLS and YYNGEE. Unmatched junction bases numbered 8, after V lost 3 bases and J lost 7 bases. The CDR3 nucleotides read TGTGCCAGCAGCGGAGGACAGGGGCTCGGGCAGCCCCAGCATTTT. Translated: CASSGGQGLGQPQHF.

This clone was counted a few times. The chain carries TRBV7-9 and TRBJ1-2, with TRBD1 identical over 9 bases. The CDR3 is 15 amino acids. Germline-derived CDR1 and CDR2 are SEHNR and FQNEAQ (reference sequence). V shed 5 bases, J shed 8 bases, and the junction held 12 bases outside the gene matches. The CDR3 nucleotides are TGTGCCAGCAGCACAACCTCCACAGGGGGCGCCGGCTACACCTTC. This sequence encodes CASSTTSTGGAGYTF.

The CDR3 DNA is TGCGCCAGCAGCTTGGGGGGGCAGGCCGTTGAAGCTTTCTTT. Its translation is CASSLGGQAVEAFF. The chain employs TRBV5-1 and TRBJ1-1; D is possibly TRBD1 (6 bases). The CDR3 spans 14 residues. V lost 0 bases, J lost 7 bases, and 13 bases lay in between. CDR1 SGHRS and CDR2 YFSETQ come from the germline V gene.

The chain joins TRBV6-1 to TRBJ2-1; D is unresolved. Between the trimmed V and J ends, which lost 6 bases and 2 bases, there was a span of 5 bases. The CDR3 sequence is 12 residues long. Germline V gene data show CDR1 as MNHNS and CDR2 as SASEGT. The CDR3 loop reads CASRATYNEQFF. The CDR3, as DNA: TGTGCCAGCAGGGCAACCTACAATGAGCAGTTCTTC.

The V gene is TRBV5-1, the J gene TRBJ1-1; 9 nucleotides align to TRBD1. Germline assignment: CDR1 SGHRS and CDR2 YFSETQ. The CDR3 length is 15 residues. V lost 2 bases to trimming and J lost 5 bases; unmatched junction nucleotides: 7. In nucleotides, the CDR3 is TGCGCCAGCAGCTTCTATGTGACAGGGGGGACTGAAGCTTTCTTT. This sequence encodes CASSFYVTGGTEAFF.